The entry below describes one TCR beta chain. Sequenced by immunoSEQ multiplex PCR; TCRdb stores in-frame clones only, minus some. There are around 86,000 clones in the sample; 87% occur only once, and 7.4% lies in the top ten. The sample comes from a study of blood T cell repertoires in COVID-19. The sequenced material came from peripheral blood. The clonotype comes from a human donor with acute or convalescent COVID-19. The donor label of this sample is uncertain.

CDR3 DNA: TGCGCCAGCAGCTTCGGGGGAGCGGGTGCTTTCTTT. The encoded protein is CASSFGGAGAFF. The chain carries TRBV5-1 and TRBJ1-1; D is perhaps TRBD1 (5 bases). CDR1 SGHRS and CDR2 YFSETQ come from the germline V gene. There are 12 residues in the CDR3. Trimming left V 2 bases short and J 11 bases short, with 13 bases between.